These 20 T cell receptor beta chains came from one sample sequenced in a study of shared clonotypes between healthy human individuals. Data came from immunoSEQ multiplex PCR; TCRdb stores just in-frame clones and leaves some out. This repertoire shows some 2.4 million clones, 80% to 95% found once; its top ten account for approximately 0.37%. The sequencing input was naive CD4+ T cells from PBMCs. Subset given: CD45RA+ positively selected. The receptors stem from a young man in good health. Some clones in this sample may be carry-over from other donors' samples.

The chain couples TRBV29-1 to TRBJ2-1, with D uncertain. The CDR3 covers 13 residues. V lost 1 base to trimming and J lost 5 bases, with 9 bases between them. Per the germline V gene, CDR1 is SQVTM and CDR2 is ANQGSEA. The DNA of the CDR3 is TGCAGCGTTGAAGTAATCCTGGACAATGAGCAGTTCTTC. Protein product: CSVEVILDNEQFF.

V usage is TRBV7-3 and J usage is TRBJ1-1, with 9 nucleotides matching TRBD1. Trimming took 2 bases from V and 6 from J; bases not matched to a gene: 1. The CDR3 consists of 13 residues. CDR1 is SGHTA and CDR2 is FQGTGA in the germline V gene. CDR3 nucleotides: TGTGCCAGCAGCTTAGACAGGGGGTCTGAAGCTTTCTTT. Protein sequence: CASSLDRGSEAFF.

This rearrangement joins TRBV6-1 to TRBJ1-1; 12 positions agree with TRBD1. CDR3 length: 17 amino acids. Unmatched junction bases numbered 11, after V lost 4 bases and J lost 5 bases. CDR1 and CDR2 (germline): MNHNS, SASEGT. The CDR3 DNA sequence: TGTGCCAGCAGTGGCCCCGGGACAGGGGGCGCCGAAACTGAAGCTTTCTTT. Translated: CASSGPGTGGAETEAFF.

The V and J genes are TRBV5-1 and TRBJ2-2, with D unresolved. V was cut by 0 bases and J by 6 bases, with 12 bases left in between. The CDR3 covers 15 residues. Germline V gene sequence: CDR1 SGHRS, CDR2 YFSETQ. Here the CDR3 DNA reads TGCGCCAGCAGCTTGGGCACTCGTCCTGCCGGGGAGCTGTTTTTT. Translation gives CASSLGTRPAGELFF.

This rearrangement joins TRBV7-9 to TRBJ2-1, with 14 bases lining up with TRBD2. The germline V gene has CDR1 SEHNR and CDR2 FQNEAQ (reference sequence). V was pared by 3 bases and J by 10 bases, with 5 bases of the junction left unmatched. This CDR3 spans 15 amino acids. The CDR3 loop reads CASSFGTSGSGEQFF. In DNA form, the CDR3 reads TGTGCCAGCAGCTTTGGGACTAGCGGGAGTGGCGAGCAGTTCTTC.

The chain recombines TRBV28 with TRBJ2-1, with unresolved D. This CDR3 has 15 amino acids. V lost 3 bases, J lost 0 bases, and 9 bases lay in between. The germline V gene has CDR1 MDHEN and CDR2 SYDVKM. CDR3 sequence reads: CASSFIQSSYNEQFF. The CDR3 nucleotides read TGTGCCAGCAGTTTTATACAGAGCTCCTACAATGAGCAGTTCTTC.

The chain has TRBV4-2 and TRBJ1-5; D might be TRBD1 (5 bases). The V gene lost 1 base and the J gene lost 2 bases, with 12 bases spanning the gap. CDR1 and CDR2 from the germline V gene are LGHNA and YNFKEQ. The CDR3 spans 16 residues. CDR3 sequence reads: CASSQGGASGNQPQHF. The DNA of the CDR3 is TGTGCCAGCAGCCAAGGGGGCGCGTCTGGCAATCAGCCCCAGCATTTT.

The chain has TRBV6-1 and TRBJ2-3, with D possibly being TRBD1 (6 bases). The CDR3 length is 18 residues. V lost 4 bases and J 2 bases, leaving 22 bases between the germline ends. Germline V gene lookup returns CDR1 MNHNS and CDR2 SASEGT. The CDR3 reads CASSGGSGTPKHTDTQYF. The CDR3 DNA sequence: TGTGCCAGCAGTGGGGGTTCGGGGACACCGAAGCACACAGATACGCAGTATTTT.

This sequence joins TRBV27 and TRBJ2-3; possibly TRBD2 for D (6 bases). V lost 2 bases and J lost 9, with 12 bases in between. CDR1 and CDR2 from the germline V gene are MNHEY and SMNVEV (reference sequence). The CDR3 is made up of 13 amino acids. For the CDR3, the DNA is TGTGCCAGCAGTTTAGCGGGGAGCCGAACGCAGTATTTT. Translated: CASSLAGSRTQYF.

This clone appeared once. The chain links TRBV7-8 to TRBJ2-1, with D perhaps TRBD2 (6 bases). The CDR3 is 16 amino acids. V was shortened by 1 base and J by 3 bases, with 13 bases between the two germline ends. CDR1 and CDR2 (germline): SGHVS, FQNEAQ. The CDR3 DNA reads TGTGCCAGCAGCTTAGTGGGGGGACCACTCTACAATGAGCAGTTCTTC. It encodes CASSLVGGPLYNEQFF.

The J gene is TRBJ1-5, the V gene TRBV7-8; perhaps TRBD1 as D (5 bases). The germline V gene encodes CDR1 SGHVS and CDR2 FQNEAQ. Trimming shortened V by 5 bases and J by 3 bases, and 11 bases separated the two germline ends. The CDR3 is made up of 14 amino acids. The CDR3 coding sequence is TGTGCCAGCAGCCGTCAGACAGTCAATCAGCCCCAGCATTTT. Amino acids: CASSRQTVNQPQHF.

This clone occurred a few times. The chain joins TRBV2 to TRBJ1-5; D might be TRBD1 (5 bases). The CDR3 contains 13 residues. Trimming removed 6 bases from V and 4 bases from J, with 10 bases in between. Germline V gene lookup returns CDR1 SNHLY and CDR2 FYNNEI. In DNA form, the CDR3 reads TGTGCCAGCAGGAACAGGAGTAATCAGCCCCAGCATTTT. As protein: CASRNRSNQPQHF.

The chain is built from TRBV13 and TRBJ2-7; 9 nucleotides line up with TRBD1. Trimming at V came to 2 bases and at J to 7 bases, leaving 21 bases not matched to a gene. CDR1 is PRHDT, CDR2 FYEKMQ, per germline (reference sequence). The CDR3 totals 19 residues. CDR3 bases: TGTGCCAGCAGCTTAATTCGTCTAACACGGGACAGGGTGGCTAGAGAGCAGTACTTC. It translates to CASSLIRLTRDRVAREQYF.

The chain links TRBV4-3 to TRBJ1-5, with unresolved D. Germline V gene sequence: CDR1 LGHNA, CDR2 YSLEER. The CDR3 is made up of 13 amino acids. V lost 0 bases, J lost 4 bases, and 4 bases lay in between. This CDR3 reads CASSQEQNQPQHF. The CDR3 DNA reads as TGCGCCAGCAGCCAAGAACAGAATCAGCCCCAGCATTTT.

This clone was counted a single time. DNA for the CDR3: TGTGCCAGTAGAAAGGGGGCTAGCGGGAGGTTAAGCACAGATACGCAGTATTTT. It translates to CASRKGASGRLSTDTQYF. The chain links TRBV11-2 to TRBJ2-3; 11 bases match TRBD2. This CDR3 contains 18 residues. Germline V CDR1 and CDR2: SGHAT, FQNNGV. Trimming took 9 bases from V and 0 from J; bases not matched to a gene: 14.

This clone showed up just once. The CDR3 region is CASSQGVSHSNQPQHF. The CDR3 nucleotides are TGTGCCAGCAGCCAAGGAGTGAGCCATAGCAATCAGCCCCAGCATTTT. This chain joins TRBV4-2 and TRBJ1-5; no clear D. This CDR3 is 16 amino acids long. V was shortened by 1 base and J by 0 bases, with 10 bases between the two germline ends. Per germline, CDR1 LGHNA and CDR2 YNFKEQ.

The V call is TRBV28, the J call TRBJ2-7; D is unresolved. V lost 2 bases to trimming and J lost 6 bases, with 8 bases between them. The CDR3 has 12 amino acids. The V gene's germline CDR1 is MDHEN and CDR2 SYDVKM. CDR3 coding DNA: TGTGCCAGCAGTTTAGCACGTGGCGAGCAGTACTTC. Its translation is CASSLARGEQYF.

Concerning this clone itself: Other DNA sequences of this sample code for an identical CDR3. V gene TRBV25-1 combines with J gene TRBJ2-5, with a possible D match to TRBD2 (5 bases). From germline, CDR1 is MGHDK and CDR2 SYGVNS. The ends were cut back, 4 bases at V and 5 bases at J, with 8 bases in the middle. This CDR3 comprises 12 residues. The CDR3 region has the DNA TGTGCCAGCAGTGGACCGGGGGAGACCCAGTACTTC. Translated: CASSGPGETQYF.

The chain links TRBV28 to TRBJ1-4; the D gene is possibly TRBD1 (5 bases). Germline assignment: CDR1 MDHEN and CDR2 SYDVKM. The CDR3 totals 15 residues. Trimming took off 0 bases at V and 3 bases at J, with 8 bases between the two ends. This chain's CDR3 is CASSLWGTSNEKLFF. The CDR3 DNA sequence: TGTGCCAGCAGTTTATGGGGGACGTCTAATGAAAAACTGTTTTTT. The full variable domain, rest sourced from reference TRBV28 and TRBJ1-4, is DVKVTQSSRYLVKRTGEKVFLECVQDMDHENMFWYRQDPGLGLRLIYFSYDVKMKEKGDIPEGYSVSREKKERFSLILESASTNQTSMYLCASSLWGTSNEKLFFGSGTQLSVL.

The DNA for the CDR3 is TGCGCCAGCAGCCCGGGGCGGTACTCTGGAAACACCATATATTTT. Translation: CASSPGRYSGNTIYF. The rearrangement links TRBV5-1 to TRBJ1-3, with D possibly TRBD1 on 5 matching bases. Germline loops: CDR1 SGHRS, CDR2 YFSETQ. This CDR3 has 15 residues. V shed 4 bases and J shed 0 bases, with 11 bases lying between them.